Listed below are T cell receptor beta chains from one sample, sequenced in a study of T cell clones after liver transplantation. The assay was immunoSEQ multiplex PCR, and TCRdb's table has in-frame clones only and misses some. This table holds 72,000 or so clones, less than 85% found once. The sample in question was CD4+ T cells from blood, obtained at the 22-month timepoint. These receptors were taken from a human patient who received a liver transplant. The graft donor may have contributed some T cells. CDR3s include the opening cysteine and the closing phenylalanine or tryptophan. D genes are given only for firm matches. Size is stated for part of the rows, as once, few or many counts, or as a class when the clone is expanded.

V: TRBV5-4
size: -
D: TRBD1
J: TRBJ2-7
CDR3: CASSPTGYEQYF
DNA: TGTGCCAGCAGCCCGACAGGGTACGAGCAGTACTTC

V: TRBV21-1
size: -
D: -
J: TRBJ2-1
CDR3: CASSKCPRPLNGQFF
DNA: TGTGCCAGCAGCAAATGCCCGCGACCCCTTAACGGGCAGTTCTTC

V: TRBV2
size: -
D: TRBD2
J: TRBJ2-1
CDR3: CASSRAGGLANNEQFF
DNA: TGTGCCAGCAGTCGTGCGGGGGGACTAGCAAACAATGAGCAGTTCTTC

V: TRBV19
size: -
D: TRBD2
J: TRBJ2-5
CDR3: CASSAPGGGNQETQYF
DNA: TGTGCCAGTAGTGCGCCTGGCGGGGGGAACCAAGAGACCCAGTACTTC

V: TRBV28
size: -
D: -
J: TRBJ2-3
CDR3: CASIGGPSTDTQYF
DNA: TGTGCCAGCATAGGGGGGCCCAGCACAGATACGCAGTATTTT

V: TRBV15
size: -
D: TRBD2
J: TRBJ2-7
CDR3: CATSKRGGPSYEQYF
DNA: TGTGCCACCAGCAAACGGGGGGGGCCCTCCTACGAGCAGTACTTC

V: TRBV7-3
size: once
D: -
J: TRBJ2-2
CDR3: CASSSSGRTVTGELFF
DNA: TGTGCCAGCAGCTCGAGTGGCAGGACTGTCACCGGGGAGCTGTTTTTT

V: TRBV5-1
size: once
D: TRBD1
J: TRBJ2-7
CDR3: CASSTGQGAYEQYF
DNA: TGCGCCAGCAGCACCGGACAGGGGGCCTACGAGCAGTACTTC

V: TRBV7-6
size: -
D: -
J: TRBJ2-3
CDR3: CASSSPPRDVTDTQYF
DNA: TGTGCCAGCAGCTCCCCCCCCAGGGATGTCACAGATACGCAGTATTTT

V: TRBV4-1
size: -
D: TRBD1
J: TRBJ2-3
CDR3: CASSELGQGDTDTQYF
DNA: TGCGCCAGCAGCGAACTCGGACAGGGGGATACAGATACGCAGTATTTT

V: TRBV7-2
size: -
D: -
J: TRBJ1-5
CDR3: CASSLGMGQPQHF
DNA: TGTGCCAGCAGCTTAGGGATGGGTCAGCCCCAGCATTTT

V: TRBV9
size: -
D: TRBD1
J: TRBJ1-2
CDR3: CASSAGQGTRDNYGYTF
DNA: TGTGCCAGCAGCGCGGGACAGGGCACGAGAGATAACTATGGCTACACCTTC

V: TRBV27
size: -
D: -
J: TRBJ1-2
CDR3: CASCVSADTRGYTF
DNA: TGTGCCAGCTGCGTTTCGGCGGATACACGCGGCTACACCTTC

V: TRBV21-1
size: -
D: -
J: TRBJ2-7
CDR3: CASSFSHRDPPRNEQYF
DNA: TGTGCCAGCAGCTTTTCCCACCGGGACCCTCCCCGGAACGAGCAGTACTTC

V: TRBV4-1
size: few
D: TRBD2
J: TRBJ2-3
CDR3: CASSQGEAGVGTQYF
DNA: TGCGCCAGCAGCCAAGGAGAAGCGGGGGTCGGTACGCAGTATTTT

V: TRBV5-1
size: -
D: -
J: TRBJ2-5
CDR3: CASRHQSSQETQYF
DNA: TGCGCCAGCAGGCATCAGAGCTCCCAAGAGACCCAGTACTTC

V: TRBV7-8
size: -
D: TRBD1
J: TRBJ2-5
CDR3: CASSSSGTGEETQYF
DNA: TGTGCCAGCAGCAGCTCCGGGACAGGGGAAGAGACCCAGTACTTC

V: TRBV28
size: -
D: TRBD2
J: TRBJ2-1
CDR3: CASSSPGSGNYNEQFF
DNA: TGTGCCAGTTCGTCACCCGGTAGCGGGAACTACAATGAGCAGTTCTTC